The rows below give T cell receptor beta chains drawn from one sample of a study of cytotoxic CD8 clonotypes in ibrutinib-treated CLL. Clones were read by immunoSEQ multiplex PCR, and TCRdb kept only the in-frame ones, dropping some. The sample comprises tens of thousands of clones, 56% of which are singletons, and roughly 22% rests with the top ten. Sequences were derived from PBMCs, sampled after 24 months of ibrutinib treatment. The receptor source for this set is a human donor with chronic lymphocytic leukemia. The CDR3 runs from the conserved cysteine through the conserved F or W. Fields, in order: D gene, J gene, V gene, clone size, CDR3 protein, CDR3 DNA. D genes are given only for firm matches. Size values are once, few and many counts, or a class for expanded clones, and some rows have none.

TRBD1	TRBJ2-5	TRBV29-1	-	CSVARDRGFAETQYF	TGCAGCGTAGCAAGGGACAGGGGTTTTGCGGAGACCCAGTACTTC
-	TRBJ2-3	TRBV28	once	CASSFLPGTDTQYF	TGTGCCAGCAGTTTTTTACCCGGGACAGATACGCAGTATTTT
-	TRBJ2-4	TRBV21-1	-	CASSNRCVSRASAKNIQYF	TGTGCCAGCAGCAATCGGTGTGTCAGCAGGGCCAGCGCCAAAAACATTCAGTACTTC
-	TRBJ2-3	TRBV28	-	CASSDPAVRVSADTQYF	TGTGCCAGCAGCGACCCGGCAGTCCGGGTTTCGGCCGATACGCAGTATTTT
-	TRBJ1-5	TRBV6-5	-	CASSATRDGNQPQHF	TGTGCCAGCAGTGCCACAAGAGACGGCAATCAGCCCCAGCATTTT
-	TRBJ2-1	TRBV20-1	few	CSTGRQNEQFF	TGCAGTACGGGGCGGCAGAATGAGCAGTTCTTC
TRBD1	TRBJ1-4	TRBV18	-	CASRTGQNEKLFF	TGTGCCAGCCGGACAGGACAGAATGAAAAACTGTTTTTT
TRBD1	TRBJ1-5	TRBV27	few	CASSFGQGGQPQHF	TGTGCCAGCAGTTTCGGACAGGGAGGGCAGCCCCAGCATTTT
-	TRBJ1-5	TRBV28	-	CASRLTQAGQPQHF	TGTGCCAGCAGACTGACACAGGCGGGTCAGCCCCAGCATTTT
-	TRBJ2-1	TRBV5-1	few	CASRDRPVNEQFF	TGCGCCAGCAGGGACAGACCGGTCAATGAGCAGTTCTTC
-	TRBJ2-2	TRBV5-6	once	CASSFWRTGELFF	TGTGCCAGCAGCTTTTGGCGCACCGGGGAGCTGTTTTTT
-	TRBJ1-3	TRBV7-2	few	CASSLASGGGNTIYF	TGTGCCAGCAGCTTGGCCTCGGGGGGCGGAAACACCATATATTTT
-	TRBJ1-3	TRBV7-7	once	CASSLGGGNTIYF	TGTGCCAGCAGCTTAGGAGGAGGAAACACCATATATTTT
-	TRBJ1-5	TRBV6-6	-	CASTPVENYSNQPQHF	TGTGCCAGCACCCCCGTGGAGAATTATAGCAATCAGCCCCAGCATTTT
-	TRBJ2-7	TRBV5-1	-	CASSLDGSREQYF	TGCGCCAGCAGCTTGGACGGGAGTAGGGAGCAGTACTTC
-	TRBJ1-6	TRBV2	few	CASSQPSYNSPLHF	TGTGCCAGCAGTCAACCCTCCTATAATTCACCCCTCCACTTT
TRBD1	TRBJ1-4	TRBV11-2	few	CASSRIQGAGLATNEKLFF	TGTGCCAGCAGCCGGATACAGGGGGCAGGTTTGGCAACTAATGAAAAACTGTTTTTT
-	TRBJ1-1	TRBV2	-	CASSFRRENTEAFF	TGTGCCAGCAGTTTTCGACGGGAGAACACTGAAGCTTTCTTT
-	TRBJ2-7	TRBV27	-	CASKSGAGQYF	TGTGCCAGCAAATCGGGGGCGGGGCAGTACTTC
-	TRBJ1-2	TRBV6-5	few	CASRGVFGYTF	TGTGCCAGCAGAGGCGTTTTTGGCTACACCTTC
-	TRBJ2-1	TRBV19	-	CASKAGMGSEQFF	TGTGCCAGTAAGGCGGGGATGGGTAGTGAGCAGTTCTTC
-	TRBJ1-4	TRBV7-9	-	CASSRTASEKLFF	TGTGCCAGCAGCCGAACCGCGAGTGAAAAACTGTTTTTT
-	TRBJ1-2	TRBV6-1	-	CASNTPGAYGYTF	TGTGCCAGCAATACTCCAGGGGCCTATGGCTACACCTTC
-	TRBJ1-5	TRBV19	few	CASTKWLGQPQHF	TGTGCCAGTACCAAGTGGTTGGGTCAGCCCCAGCATTTT
TRBD2	TRBJ2-5	TRBV11-2	-	CASSLNGGRLAGQETQYF	TGTGCCAGCAGCTTAAACGGAGGGCGACTAGCGGGCCAAGAGACCCAGTACTTC
TRBD1	TRBJ1-6	TRBV7-8	-	CASSLTGTVNSPLHF	TGTGCCAGCAGCTTAACCGGGACAGTAAATTCACCCCTCCACTTT
-	TRBJ1-2	TRBV6-6	-	CASSYSLTGNYTF	TGTGCCAGCAGTTACTCGTTAACAGGGAACTACACCTTC
-	TRBJ2-4	TRBV4-1	few	CASSHPGPAKNIQYF	TGCGCCAGCAGCCACCCTGGACCGGCCAAAAACATTCAGTACTTC
-	TRBJ2-3	TRBV15	-	CATSRDLGRGPDTQYF	TGTGCCACCAGCAGAGATCTCGGCAGGGGCCCAGATACGCAGTATTTT
-	TRBJ2-1	TRBV6-1	-	CASSERGAEQFF	TGTGCCAGCAGTGAGAGAGGTGCTGAGCAGTTCTTC
TRBD2	TRBJ2-3	TRBV7-6	-	CASSRGGDTQYF	TGTGCCAGCAGCCGCGGGGGGGATACGCAGTATTTT
-	TRBJ1-1	TRBV5-4	-	CASSLGASGMNTEAFF	TGTGCCAGCAGCCTCGGCGCTTCCGGGATGAACACTGAAGCTTTCTTT
-	TRBJ1-1	TRBV5-1	-	CASSKTPLNTEAFF	TGCGCCAGCAGCAAGACACCCCTGAACACTGAAGCTTTCTTT
-	TRBJ2-7	TRBV11-1	-	CASSARGSASSYEQYF	TGTGCCAGCAGCGCTCGGGGGAGCGCGAGCTCCTACGAGCAGTACTTC